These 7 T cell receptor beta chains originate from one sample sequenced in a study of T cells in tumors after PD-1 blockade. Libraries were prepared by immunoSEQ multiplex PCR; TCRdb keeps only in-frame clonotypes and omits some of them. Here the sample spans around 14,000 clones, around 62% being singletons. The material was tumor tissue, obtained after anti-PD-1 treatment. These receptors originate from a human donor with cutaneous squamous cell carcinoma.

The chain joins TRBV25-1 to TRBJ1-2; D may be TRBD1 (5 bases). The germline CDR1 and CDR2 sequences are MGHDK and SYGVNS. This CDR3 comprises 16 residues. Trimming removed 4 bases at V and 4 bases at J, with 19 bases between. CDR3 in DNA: TGTGCCAGCAGTGGCCTTGGTCAGGGCTCCCGCTATGGCTACACCTTC. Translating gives CASSGLGQGSRYGYTF.

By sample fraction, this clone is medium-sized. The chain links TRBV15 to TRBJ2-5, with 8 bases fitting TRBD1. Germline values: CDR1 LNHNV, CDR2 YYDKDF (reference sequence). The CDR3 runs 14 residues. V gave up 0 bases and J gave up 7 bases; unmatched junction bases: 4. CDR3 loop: CATSRETGVPTQYF. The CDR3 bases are TGTGCCACCAGCAGAGAGACAGGGGTGCCGACCCAGTACTTC.

The CDR3 reads CASRSVLYEKLFF. The CDR3 nucleotides read TGTGCCAGCAGATCAGTTCTGTATGAAAAACTGTTTTTT. The chain is built from TRBV12-3 or TRBV12-4 and TRBJ1-4; unclear D gene. The length of the CDR3 is 13 residues. V was shortened by 6 bases and J by 6 bases, with 11 bases between the two germline ends.

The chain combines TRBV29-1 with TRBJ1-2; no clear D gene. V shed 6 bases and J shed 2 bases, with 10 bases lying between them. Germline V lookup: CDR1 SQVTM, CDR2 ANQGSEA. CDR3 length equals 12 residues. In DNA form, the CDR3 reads TGCAGCGTACTACAGCAAAACTATGGCTACACCTTC. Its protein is CSVLQQNYGYTF.

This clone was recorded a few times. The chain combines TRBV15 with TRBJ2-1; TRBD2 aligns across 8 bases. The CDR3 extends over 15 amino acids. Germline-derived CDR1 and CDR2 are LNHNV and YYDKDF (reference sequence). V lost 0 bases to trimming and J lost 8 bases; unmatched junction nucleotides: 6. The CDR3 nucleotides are TGTGCCACCAGCAGAGAGCGGGAGGCGTTCCATGAGCAGTTCTTC. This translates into CATSREREAFHEQFF.

CDR3 amino acids: CASSQGVMWTEAFF. The CDR3 nucleotides read TGTGCCAGCAGCCAAGGTGTCATGTGGACTGAAGCTTTCTTT. The chain carries TRBV4-2 and TRBJ1-1; no definite D call. Germline V lookup: CDR1 LGHNA, CDR2 YNFKEQ. The V end lost 1 base, the J end lost 5 bases, and 11 bases lay between the germline ends. The CDR3 spans 14 residues.

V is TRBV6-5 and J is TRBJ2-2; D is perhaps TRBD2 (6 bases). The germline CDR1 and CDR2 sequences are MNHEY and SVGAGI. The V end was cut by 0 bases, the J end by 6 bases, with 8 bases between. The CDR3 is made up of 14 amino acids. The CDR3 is CASSYSGGPGELFF. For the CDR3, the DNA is TGTGCCAGCAGTTACTCGGGGGGACCCGGGGAGCTGTTTTTT.